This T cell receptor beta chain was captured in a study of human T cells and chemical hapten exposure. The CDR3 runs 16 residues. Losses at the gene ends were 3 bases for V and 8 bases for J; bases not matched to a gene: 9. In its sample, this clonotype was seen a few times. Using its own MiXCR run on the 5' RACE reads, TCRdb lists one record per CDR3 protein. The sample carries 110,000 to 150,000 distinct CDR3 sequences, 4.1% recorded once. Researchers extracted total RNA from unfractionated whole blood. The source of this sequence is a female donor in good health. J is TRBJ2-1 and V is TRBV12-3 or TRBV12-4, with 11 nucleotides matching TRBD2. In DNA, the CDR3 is TGTGCCAGCAGTTTTTTTGGTAGCGGGGGGGCCGATGAGCAGTTCTTC. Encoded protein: CASSFFGSGGADEQFF.